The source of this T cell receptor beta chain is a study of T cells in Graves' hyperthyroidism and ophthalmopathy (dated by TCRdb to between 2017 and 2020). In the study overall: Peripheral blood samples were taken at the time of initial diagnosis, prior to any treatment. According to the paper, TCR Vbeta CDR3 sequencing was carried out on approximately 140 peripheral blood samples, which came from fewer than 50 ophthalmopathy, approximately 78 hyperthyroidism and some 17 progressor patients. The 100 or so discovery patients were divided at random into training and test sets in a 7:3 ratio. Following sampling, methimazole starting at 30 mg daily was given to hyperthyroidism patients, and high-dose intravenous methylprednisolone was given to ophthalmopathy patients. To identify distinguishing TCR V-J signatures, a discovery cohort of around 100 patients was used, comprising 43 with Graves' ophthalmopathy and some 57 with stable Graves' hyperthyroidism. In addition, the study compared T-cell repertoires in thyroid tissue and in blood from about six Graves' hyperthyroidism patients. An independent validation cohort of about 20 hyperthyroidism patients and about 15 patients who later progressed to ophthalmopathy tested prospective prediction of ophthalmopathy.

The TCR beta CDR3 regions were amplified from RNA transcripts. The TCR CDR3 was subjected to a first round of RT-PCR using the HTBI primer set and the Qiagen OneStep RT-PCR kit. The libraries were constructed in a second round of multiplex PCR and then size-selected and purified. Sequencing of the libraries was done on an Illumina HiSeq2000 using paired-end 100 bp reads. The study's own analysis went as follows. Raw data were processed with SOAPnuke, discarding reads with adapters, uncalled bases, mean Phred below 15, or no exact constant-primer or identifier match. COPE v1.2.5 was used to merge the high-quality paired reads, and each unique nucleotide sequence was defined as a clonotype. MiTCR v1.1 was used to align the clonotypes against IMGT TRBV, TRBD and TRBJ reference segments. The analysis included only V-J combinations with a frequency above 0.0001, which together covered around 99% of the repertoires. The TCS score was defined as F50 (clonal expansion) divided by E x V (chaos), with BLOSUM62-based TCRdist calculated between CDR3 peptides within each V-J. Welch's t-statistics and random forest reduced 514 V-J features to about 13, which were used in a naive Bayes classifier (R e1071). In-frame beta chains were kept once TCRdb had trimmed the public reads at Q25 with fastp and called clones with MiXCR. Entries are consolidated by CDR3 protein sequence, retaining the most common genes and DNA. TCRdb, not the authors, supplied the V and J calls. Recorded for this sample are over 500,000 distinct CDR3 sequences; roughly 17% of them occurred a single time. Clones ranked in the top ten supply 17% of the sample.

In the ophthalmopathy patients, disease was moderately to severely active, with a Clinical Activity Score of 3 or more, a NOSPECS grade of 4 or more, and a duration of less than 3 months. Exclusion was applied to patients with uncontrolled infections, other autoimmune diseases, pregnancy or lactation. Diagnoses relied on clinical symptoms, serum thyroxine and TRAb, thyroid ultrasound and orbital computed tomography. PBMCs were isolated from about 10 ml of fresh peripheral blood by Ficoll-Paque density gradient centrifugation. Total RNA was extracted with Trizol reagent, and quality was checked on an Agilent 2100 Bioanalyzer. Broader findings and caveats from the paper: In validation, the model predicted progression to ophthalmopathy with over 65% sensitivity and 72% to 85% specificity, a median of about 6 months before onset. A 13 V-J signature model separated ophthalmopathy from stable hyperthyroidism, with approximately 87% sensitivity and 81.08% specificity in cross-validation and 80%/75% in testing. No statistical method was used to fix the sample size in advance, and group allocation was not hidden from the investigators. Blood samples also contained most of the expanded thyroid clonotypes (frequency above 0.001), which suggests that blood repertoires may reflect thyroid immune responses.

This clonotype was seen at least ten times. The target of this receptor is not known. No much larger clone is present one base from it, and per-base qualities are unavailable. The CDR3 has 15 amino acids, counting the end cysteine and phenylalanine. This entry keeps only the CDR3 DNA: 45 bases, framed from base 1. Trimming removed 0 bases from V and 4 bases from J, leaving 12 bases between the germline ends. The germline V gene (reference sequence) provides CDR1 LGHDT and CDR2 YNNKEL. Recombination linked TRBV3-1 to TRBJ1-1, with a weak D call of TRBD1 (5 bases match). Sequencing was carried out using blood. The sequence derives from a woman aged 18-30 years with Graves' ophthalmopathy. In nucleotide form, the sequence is TGTGCCAGCAGCCAAGATATGGTGGGGCGCACTGAAGCTTTCTTT. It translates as CASSQDMVGRTEAFF.